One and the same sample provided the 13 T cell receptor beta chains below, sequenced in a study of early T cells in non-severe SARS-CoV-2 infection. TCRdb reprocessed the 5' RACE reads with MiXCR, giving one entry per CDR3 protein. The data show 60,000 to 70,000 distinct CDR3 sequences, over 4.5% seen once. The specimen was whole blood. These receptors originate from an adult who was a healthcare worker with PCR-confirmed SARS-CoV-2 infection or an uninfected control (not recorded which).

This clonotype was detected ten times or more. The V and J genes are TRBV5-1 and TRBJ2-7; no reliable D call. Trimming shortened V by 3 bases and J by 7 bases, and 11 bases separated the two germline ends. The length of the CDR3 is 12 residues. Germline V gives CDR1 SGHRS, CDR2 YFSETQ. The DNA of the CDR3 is TGCGCCAGCAGCTCCAACCAGTTAGAGCAGTACTTC. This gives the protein CASSSNQLEQYF. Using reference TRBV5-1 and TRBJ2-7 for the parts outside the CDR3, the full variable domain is KAGVTQTPRYLIKTRGQQVTLSCSPISGHRSVSWYQQTPGQGLQFLFEYFSETQRNKGNFPGRFSGRQFSNSRSEMNVSTLELGDSALYLCASSSNQLEQYFGPGTRLTVT.

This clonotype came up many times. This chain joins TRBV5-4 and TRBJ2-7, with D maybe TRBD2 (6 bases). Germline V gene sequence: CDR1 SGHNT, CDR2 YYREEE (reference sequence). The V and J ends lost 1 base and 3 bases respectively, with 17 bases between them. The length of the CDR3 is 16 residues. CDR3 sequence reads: CASSLSAGSGVYEQYF. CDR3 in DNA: TGTGCCAGCAGCTTGAGCGCCGGGAGCGGCGTCTACGAGCAGTACTTC. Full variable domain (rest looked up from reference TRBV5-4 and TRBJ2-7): ETGVTQSPTHLIKTRGQQVTLRCSSQSGHNTVSWYQQALGQGPQFIFQYYREEENGRGNFPPRFSGLQFPNYSSELNVNALELDDSALYLCASSLSAGSGVYEQYFGPGTRLTVT.

This CDR3 is CAWNLEGEQFF. The CDR3 DNA sequence: TGTGCCTGGAATCTAGAAGGTGAGCAGTTCTTC. The chain has TRBV30 and TRBJ2-1; the D is unclear. Between the trimmed V and J ends, which lost 4 bases and 9 bases, there was a span of 10 bases. Germline V CDR1 and CDR2: GTSNPN, SVGIG (reference sequence). This CDR3 is built from 11 residues.

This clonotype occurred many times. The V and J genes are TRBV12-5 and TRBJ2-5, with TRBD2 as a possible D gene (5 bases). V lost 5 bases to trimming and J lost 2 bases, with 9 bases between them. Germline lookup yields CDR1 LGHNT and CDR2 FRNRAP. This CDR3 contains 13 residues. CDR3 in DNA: TGTGCTAGTGGTCCTCCGGGACAAGAGACCCAGTACTTC. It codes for CASGPPGQETQYF.

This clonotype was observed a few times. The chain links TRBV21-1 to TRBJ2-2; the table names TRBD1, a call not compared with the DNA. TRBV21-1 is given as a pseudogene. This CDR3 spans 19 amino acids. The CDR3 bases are TGTGCCAGCAGCAACAAGGGACAGGGTGCCCCTACGAACACCGGGGAGCTGTTTTTT. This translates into CASSNKGQGAPTNTGELFF.

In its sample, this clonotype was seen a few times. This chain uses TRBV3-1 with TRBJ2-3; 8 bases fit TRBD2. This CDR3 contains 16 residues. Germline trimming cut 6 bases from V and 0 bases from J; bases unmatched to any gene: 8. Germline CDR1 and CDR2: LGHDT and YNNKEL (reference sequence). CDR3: CASRALAGGSTDTQYF. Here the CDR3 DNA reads TGTGCCAGCAGAGCCCTGGCGGGGGGAAGCACAGATACGCAGTATTTT.

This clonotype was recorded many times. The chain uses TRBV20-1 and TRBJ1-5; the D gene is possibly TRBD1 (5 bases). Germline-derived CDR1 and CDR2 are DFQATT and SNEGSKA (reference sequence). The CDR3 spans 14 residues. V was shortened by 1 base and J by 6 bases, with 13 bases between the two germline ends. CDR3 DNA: TGCAGTGCTAGAGTCAGGGCCGGCGGTCAGCCCCAGCATTTT. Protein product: CSARVRAGGQPQHF.

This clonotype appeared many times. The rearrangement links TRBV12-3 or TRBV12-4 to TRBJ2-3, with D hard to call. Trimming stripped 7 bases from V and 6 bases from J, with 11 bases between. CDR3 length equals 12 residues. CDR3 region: CASTPGRDTQYF. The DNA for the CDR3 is TGTGCCAGCACCCCGGGTAGGGATACGCAGTATTTT.

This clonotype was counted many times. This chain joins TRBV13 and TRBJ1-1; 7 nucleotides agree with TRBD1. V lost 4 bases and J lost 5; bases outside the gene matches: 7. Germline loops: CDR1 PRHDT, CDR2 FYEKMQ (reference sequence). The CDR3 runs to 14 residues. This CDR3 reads CASSSTGASTEAFF. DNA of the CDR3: TGTGCCAGCAGCTCCACAGGGGCGAGTACTGAAGCTTTCTTT.

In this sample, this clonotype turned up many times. CDR3 coding DNA: TGTGCCACCAGTGATTCCGGGACAGGGGGCGCGGAGCCCCAGCATTTT. Protein: CATSDSGTGGAEPQHF. This sequence joins TRBV24-1 and TRBJ1-5; 12 bases are a match to TRBD1. The V gene end was trimmed by 2 bases and the J gene end by 8 bases; junction bases not matched to a gene: 6. The CDR3 has 16 residues. Germline V gives CDR1 KGHDR, CDR2 SFDVKD.

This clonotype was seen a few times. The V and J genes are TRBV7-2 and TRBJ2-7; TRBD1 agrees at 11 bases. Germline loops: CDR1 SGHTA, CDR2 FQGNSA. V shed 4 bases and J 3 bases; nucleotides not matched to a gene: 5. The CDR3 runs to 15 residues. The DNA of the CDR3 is TGTGCCAGCAGCTCCGGACAGGGGGCAGACTACGAGCAGTACTTC. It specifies CASSSGQGADYEQYF.

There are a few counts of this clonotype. CDR3 sequence: CASSQTGGGNQPQHF. The CDR3 DNA sequence: TGTGCCAGCAGTCAGACAGGGGGTGGCAATCAGCCCCAGCATTTT. This chain uses TRBV2 with TRBJ1-5; 9 bases align to TRBD1. CDR1 is SNHLY, CDR2 FYNNEI, per germline. Unmatched junction bases numbered 4, after V lost 5 bases and J lost 2 bases. This CDR3 is 15 amino acids long.

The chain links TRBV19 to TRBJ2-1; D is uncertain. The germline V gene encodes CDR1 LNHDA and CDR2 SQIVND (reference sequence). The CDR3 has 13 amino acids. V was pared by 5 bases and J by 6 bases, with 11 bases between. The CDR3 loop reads CASSPEWGNEQFF. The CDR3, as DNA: TGTGCCAGTAGTCCGGAATGGGGCAATGAGCAGTTCTTC.